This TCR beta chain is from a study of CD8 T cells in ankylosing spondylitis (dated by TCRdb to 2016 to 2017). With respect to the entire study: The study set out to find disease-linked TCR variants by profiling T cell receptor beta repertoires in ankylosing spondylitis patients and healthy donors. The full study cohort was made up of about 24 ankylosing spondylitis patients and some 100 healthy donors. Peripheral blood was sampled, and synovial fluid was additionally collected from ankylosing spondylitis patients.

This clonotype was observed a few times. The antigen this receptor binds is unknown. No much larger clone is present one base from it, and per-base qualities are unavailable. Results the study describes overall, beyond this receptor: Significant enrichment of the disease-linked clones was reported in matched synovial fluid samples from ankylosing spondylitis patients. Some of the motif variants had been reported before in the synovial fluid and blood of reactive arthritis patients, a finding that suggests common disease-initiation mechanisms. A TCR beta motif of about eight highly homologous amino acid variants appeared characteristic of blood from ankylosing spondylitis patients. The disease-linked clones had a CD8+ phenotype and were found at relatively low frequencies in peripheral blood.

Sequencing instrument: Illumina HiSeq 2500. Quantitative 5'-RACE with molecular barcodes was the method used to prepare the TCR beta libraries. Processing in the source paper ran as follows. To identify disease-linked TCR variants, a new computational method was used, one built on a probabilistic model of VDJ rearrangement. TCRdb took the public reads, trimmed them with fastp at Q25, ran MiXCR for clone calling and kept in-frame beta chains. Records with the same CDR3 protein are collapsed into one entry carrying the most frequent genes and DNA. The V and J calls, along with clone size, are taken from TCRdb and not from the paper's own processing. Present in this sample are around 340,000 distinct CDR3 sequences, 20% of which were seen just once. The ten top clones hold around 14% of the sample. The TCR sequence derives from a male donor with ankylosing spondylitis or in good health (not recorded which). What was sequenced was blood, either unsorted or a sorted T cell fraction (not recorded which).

The sequenced DNA is TGTGCCATCAGGGGCACAGGGGGCGATCAGCCCCAGCATTTT. This encodes CAIRGTGGDQPQHF. The chain links TRBV10-3 with TRBJ1-5, and 9 junctional nucleotides match TRBD1. The germline V gene provides CDR1 ENHRY and CDR2 SYGVKD. Trimming takes 6 bases off V and 5 bases off J; junction bases not matched to a gene: 5. The CDR3 numbers 14 residues from cysteine through phenylalanine. The read is trimmed to its CDR3 DNA, 42 bases read in frame from base 1.